The rows below give T cell receptor beta chains drawn from one sample of a study of shared clonotypes between healthy human individuals. Sequenced by immunoSEQ multiplex PCR; TCRdb stores in-frame clones only, minus some. This sample has around 370,000 clones; 96% occur once, and the top ten carry 0.32%. Sequences were obtained from memory CD8+ T cells sorted from blood. All receptors derive from a man aged 25-40 years in good health. Each CDR3 is given with its conserved first and last residue. A D gene is named only where the DNA matches it firmly. Some rows mark clone size as missing; the rest say once, few, many or name a class of expanded clone.

j_call clone_size v_call d_call cdr3_length cdr3_aa cdr3_nt
TRBJ2-4 - TRBV4-1 - 15 CASSRLGFGKNIQYF TGCGCCAGCAGCCGCCTAGGGTTTGGCAAAAACATTCAGTACTTC
TRBJ2-3 - TRBV5-8 - 14 CASSLLPFTDTQYF TGTGCCAGCAGCCTACTGCCATTCACAGATACGCAGTATTTT
TRBJ2-3 - TRBV9 - 14 CASSVVPGTDTQYF TGTGCCAGCAGCGTAGTTCCCGGAACAGATACGCAGTATTTT
TRBJ2-3 - TRBV27 - 13 CASSFYREDTQYF TGTGCCAGCAGTTTTTACAGGGAAGATACGCAGTATTTT
TRBJ1-2 - TRBV30 - 12 CAWTRTNYGYTF TGTGCCTGGACCCGAACTAACTATGGCTACACCTTC
TRBJ1-2 - TRBV15 - 12 CATSWGSYGYTF TGTGCCACCAGCTGGGGCTCCTATGGCTACACCTTC
TRBJ2-2 few TRBV2 - 14 CASSERAYTGELFF TGTGCCAGCAGTGAGCGGGCCTACACCGGGGAGCTGTTTTTT
TRBJ1-5 - TRBV21-1 - 15 CASSSGAGSNQPQHF TGTGCCAGCAGCAGTGGGGCGGGAAGCAATCAGCCCCAGCATTTT
TRBJ2-1 - TRBV4-2 TRBD2 15 CASSQQSSGRNEQFF TGTGCCAGCAGCCAACAGTCAAGCGGGAGAAATGAGCAGTTCTTC
TRBJ2-5 - TRBV5-1 TRBD2 14 CASSRLAGGETQYF TGCGCCAGCTCTAGACTAGCGGGAGGGGAGACCCAGTACTTC
TRBJ1-1 - TRBV5-1 TRBD1 15 CASSLEGQVNTEAFF TGCGCCAGCAGCTTGGAGGGACAGGTGAACACTGAAGCTTTCTTT
TRBJ1-1 - TRBV10-3 - 12 CAISRSYTEAFF TGTGCCATCAGCAGGAGCTACACTGAAGCTTTCTTT
TRBJ2-3 - TRBV12-5 TRBD2 15 CASGIIAGGPDTQYF TGTGCTAGTGGTATTATAGCGGGAGGGCCAGATACGCAGTATTTT
TRBJ2-3 - TRBV5-4 - 14 CASSLNGARDTQYF TGTGCCAGCAGCTTGAACGGGGCCAGGGATACGCAGTATTTT
TRBJ2-1 - TRBV29-1 - 13 CSVQGPFHNEQFF TGCAGCGTTCAGGGACCATTCCACAATGAGCAGTTCTTC
TRBJ2-7 - TRBV18 - 17 CASSPAWSVPTRYEQYF TGTGCCAGCTCACCTGCCTGGTCTGTACCCACCAGGTACGAGCAGTACTTC
TRBJ1-2 few TRBV5-1 TRBD1 12 CASSRDRDGYTF TGCGCCAGCAGCCGGGACAGAGATGGCTACACCTTC
TRBJ1-4 - TRBV28 TRBD1 14 CASRPGTGDEKLFF TGTGCCAGCCGTCCCGGGACAGGGGATGAAAAACTGTTTTTT
TRBJ2-2 - TRBV5-1 TRBD2 16 CASSLQRGGPPGELFF TGCGCCAGCAGCTTGCAGAGGGGAGGGCCCCCCGGGGAGCTGTTTTTT
TRBJ1-2 - TRBV5-4 TRBD1 13 CASSVQGGYGYTF TGTGCCAGCAGCGTACAGGGGGGCTATGGCTACACCTTC
TRBJ2-2 - TRBV7-9 - 16 CASSLWSGVVAGELFF TGTGCCAGCAGCTTGTGGTCAGGGGTGGTTGCCGGGGAGCTGTTTTTT
TRBJ2-5 - TRBV2 TRBD2 15 CASSGLLAGEETQYF TGTGCCAGCAGTGGACTGTTAGCGGGAGAAGAGACCCAGTACTTC
TRBJ2-7 - TRBV5-1 TRBD2 16 CASSLEGGRAGYEQYF TGCGCCAGCAGCTTGGAGGGCGGGAGGGCCGGCTACGAGCAGTACTTC